This T cell receptor (beta chain) emerged from a study of regulatory T cells in long-lasting Graves disease. Investigators prepared the TCR beta libraries by applying iRepertoire HTBI primers and Arm-PCR of CDR3 regions. TCRdb ran MiXCR on the multiplex PCR reads and lists one entry per CDR3 protein. The profile shows about 460,000 distinct CDR3 sequences, about 22% of them singletons. As to time point: persistent/refractory GD, antithyroid drugs over 5 years with positive TRAb. RNA isolated from PBMCs was used to make the TCR library. This clonotype was counted a few times. Germline-derived CDR1 and CDR2 are ENHRY and SYGVKD. V was pared by 4 bases and J by 2 bases, with 6 bases of the junction left unmatched. The CDR3 length is 17 residues.

This chain connects TRBV10-3 to TRBJ2-7, with 15 positions matching TRBD2. The clonotype originates from a female donor with Graves disease. The input for sequencing was peripheral blood mononuclear cells (PBMCs), taken when the disease was refractory, from a patient treated with antithyroid drugs. The DNA of the CDR3 is TGTGCCATCAGTGGGACTAGCGGGAGGGGGTCGGCCTACGAGCAGTACTTC. It codes for CAISGTSGRGSAYEQYF.